The TCR beta chain described here comes from a study of OX40 agonist ivuxolimab in advanced cancers. For the study in its entirety: Ivuxolimab, which targeted the costimulatory receptor OX40 (CD134), was an agonistic, fully human IgG2 monoclonal antibody. Among the 52 dose-escalation patients, roughly 20 had hepatocellular carcinoma, roughly 15 melanoma, 9 renal cell carcinoma and 9 head and neck cancer. Intravenous ivuxolimab was administered to patients every 2 weeks at six dose levels: 0.01, 0.1, 0.3, 1.5, 3 and 10 mg/kg. Three dose-escalation patients achieved partial responses, one with hepatocellular carcinoma and two with cutaneous melanoma. The paper covers the monotherapy dose-escalation part of the phase I ivuxolimab trial, which included N of about 50 patients. The dose-escalation cohort was about 83% male with a mean age of about 65 years, ranging from 23 to 79. Peripheral TCRbeta sequencing was intended to test whether TCR sequence diversity was altered and clonal T-cell expansion was caused by ivuxolimab. Prior anti-PD-1, anti-PD-L1 or anti-CTLA-4 therapy was permitted, and 35% to 40% of dose-escalation patients had received checkpoint inhibitors. The investigation overall reported the following: Which antigens the clonally expanded peripheral T cells were specific for was not determined. Clonal expansion of both CD4+ and CD8+ blood T cells was observed from baseline to week 6 at doses 0.1 to 3.0 mg/kg. After ivuxolimab, CD8+ T cells had more expanded clones than CD4+ T cells on average. In partial responders in the 0.1-3.0 mg/kg groups, normalized peripheral clonal expansion was found to be among the lowest, especially among CD8+ T cells. Low levels of normalized T-cell clonal expansion were also seen in some nonresponding patients.

For CDR1 and CDR2, the germline V gene (reference sequence) lists SEHNR and FQNEAQ. The CDR3, from cysteine to phenylalanine, totals 13 residues. The read is trimmed to its CDR3 DNA, 39 bases read in frame from base 1. The germline V and J ends show losses of 4 bases and 7 bases respectively, and no gene match explains 6 bases of the junction. To sequence the TCRbeta CDR3 region, genomic DNA was isolated from the sorted cells. The immunoSEQ Assay was used to sequence the TCRbeta CDR3 regions. TCRdb provides this immuneACCESS table in a form limited to in-frame rearrangements. Some clones are lacking; in checked studies, under half of them reflect an unresolved V gene, and why the rest are absent is not known. This sample gives tens of thousands of clones in total; about 89% of them show up just once. 8.4% of the sample belongs to the ten largest clones. Patients with autoimmune disease history or receiving systemic immunosuppression were excluded from the trial. In every dose cohort, peripheral blood was drawn for TCR sequencing at baseline, cycle 4 day 1, and cycle 7 day 1. The samples were drawn from a first-in-human, open-label, multicenter phase I dose-escalation trial of ivuxolimab. The trial enrolled adults with locally advanced or metastatic head and neck squamous cell, hepatocellular, melanoma or renal cell carcinoma. Before TCR sequencing, CD4+ T cells and CD8+ T cells from peripheral blood were sorted into separate populations.

Comments on this clone: Its target antigen remains unknown. There are no base qualities to consult, and no much larger clone falls within one base.

The material sequenced was CD4+ or CD8+ T cells sorted from blood, taken in a trial of the OX40 agonist ivuxolimab. Here the chain combines TRBV7-9 and TRBJ2-7; 8 of the junction bases match TRBD1. This clonotype was obtained from an adult with an advanced solid tumor such as melanoma, head and neck, liver or kidney cancer. CDR3 loop: CASSYQGAGEQYF. The sequence in DNA is TGTGCCAGCAGCTACCAGGGGGCGGGGGAGCAGTACTTC.